The 8 T cell receptor beta chains below all came from one sample that was sequenced in a study of blood T cell repertoires in COVID-19. TCRdb's copy holds only in-frame clones and misses some; the assay was immunoSEQ multiplex PCR. The repertoire holds about 70,000 clones, with 85% to 90% as singletons. The source material was peripheral blood. The source is a man in his sixties with acute or convalescent COVID-19.

This clone was seen only once. The gene calls are TRBV6-5 and TRBJ1-4, with 9 bases matching TRBD1. The CDR3 runs 16 residues. Unmatched junction bases numbered 8, after V lost 2 bases and J lost 7 bases. Germline V CDR1 and CDR2: MNHEY, SVGAGI. The CDR3 loop reads CASSYAYRGLGEKLFF. Here the CDR3 DNA reads TGTGCCAGCAGTTACGCGTACAGGGGGCTTGGTGAAAAACTGTTTTTT.

V is TRBV5-1 and J is TRBJ1-2; 10 bases map to TRBD1. V lost 3 bases, J lost 2 bases, and 4 bases stayed unmatched. The CDR3 contains 15 residues. Per the germline V gene, CDR1 is SGHRS and CDR2 is YFSETQ. For the CDR3, the DNA is TGCGCCAGCAGCTCGACAGGGGGCGTAAACTATGGCTACACCTTC. Its translation: CASSSTGGVNYGYTF.

The V gene is TRBV13, the J gene TRBJ1-5; possible D gene TRBD1, 5 bases. Trimming took 2 bases from V and 11 from J, leaving 22 bases between them. The CDR3 loop spans 16 amino acids. Germline lookup yields CDR1 PRHDT and CDR2 FYEKMQ (reference sequence). CDR3: CASSLRSGKTGVAQHF. The DNA of the CDR3 is TGTGCCAGCAGCTTAAGATCAGGGAAGACGGGTGTGGCCCAGCATTTT.

Notes on this clone: One end of the junction varies from germline; a read error may be responsible. V and J are TRBV5-1 and TRBJ2-2; D perhaps matches TRBD2 (5 bases). Looked up from germline, CDR1 is SGHRS and CDR2 is YFSETQ. This CDR3 contains 15 residues. The CDR3 region has the DNA TGCGCCAGCAGCTTGATCACAGCCGGTAGCCGGGGAGCTGTTTTT. Encoded protein: CASSLITAGSRGAVF.

V usage is TRBV13 and J usage is TRBJ1-1; 7 nucleotides agree with TRBD1. The CDR3 has 14 amino acids. Germline lookup yields CDR1 PRHDT and CDR2 FYEKMQ (reference sequence). The V and J ends lost 4 bases and 0 bases, in that order; junction bases with no gene match: 2. The CDR3, as DNA: TGTGCCAGCAGCTCCGACAGGGTGAACACTGAAGCTTTCTTT. Its translation is CASSSDRVNTEAFF.

V usage is TRBV7-2 and J usage is TRBJ2-2; 7 bases are a match to TRBD2. The CDR3 has 16 residues. Germline CDR1 reads SGHTA; CDR2 reads FQGNSA. J was trimmed by 7 bases and V by 4 bases; bases with no gene match: 12. CDR3 DNA sequence: TGTGCCAGCAGCTCCCTCGGGGGGTGGGCCGGCGGGGAGCTGTTTTTT. Amino acids: CASSSLGGWAGGELFF.

The V and J genes are TRBV5-1 and TRBJ1-6; TRBD1 matches 9 bases. The germline gives CDR1 SGHRS, CDR2 YFSETQ. This CDR3 contains 15 residues. Losses at the gene ends were 3 bases for V and 8 bases for J; bases not matched to a gene: 6. This CDR3 reads CASSWGQGKDSPLHF. In DNA, the CDR3 is TGCGCCAGCAGCTGGGGACAGGGTAAAGATTCACCCCTCCACTTT.

This chain links TRBV7-2 with TRBJ1-2, with TRBD1 identical over 12 bases. CDR3 length equals 16 residues. CDR1 is SGHTA, CDR2 FQGNSA, per germline. J gave up 6 bases and V 1 base, and 6 bases lay outside the gene matches. CDR3: CASSLEPGQGADGYTF. CDR3 bases: TGTGCCAGCAGCTTAGAGCCGGGACAGGGGGCCGATGGCTACACCTTC.